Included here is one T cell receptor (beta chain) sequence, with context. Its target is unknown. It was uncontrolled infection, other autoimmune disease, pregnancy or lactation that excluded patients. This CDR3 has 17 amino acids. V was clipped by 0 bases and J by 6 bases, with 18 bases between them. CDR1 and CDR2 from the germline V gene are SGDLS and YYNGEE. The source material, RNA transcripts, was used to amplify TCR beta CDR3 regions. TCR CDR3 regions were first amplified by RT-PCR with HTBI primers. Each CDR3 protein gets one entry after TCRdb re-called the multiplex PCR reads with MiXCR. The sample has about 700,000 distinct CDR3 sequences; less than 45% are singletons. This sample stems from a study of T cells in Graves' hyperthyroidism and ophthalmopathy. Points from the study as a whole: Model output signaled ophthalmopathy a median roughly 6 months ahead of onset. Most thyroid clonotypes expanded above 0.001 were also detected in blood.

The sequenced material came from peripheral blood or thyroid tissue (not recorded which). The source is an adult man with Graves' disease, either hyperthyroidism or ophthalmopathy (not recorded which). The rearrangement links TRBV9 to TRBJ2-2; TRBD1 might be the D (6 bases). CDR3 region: CASSVESGALIPGELFF. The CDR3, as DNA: TGTGCCAGCAGCGTAGAGTCAGGGGCTTTGATCCCCGGGGAGCTGTTTTTT.